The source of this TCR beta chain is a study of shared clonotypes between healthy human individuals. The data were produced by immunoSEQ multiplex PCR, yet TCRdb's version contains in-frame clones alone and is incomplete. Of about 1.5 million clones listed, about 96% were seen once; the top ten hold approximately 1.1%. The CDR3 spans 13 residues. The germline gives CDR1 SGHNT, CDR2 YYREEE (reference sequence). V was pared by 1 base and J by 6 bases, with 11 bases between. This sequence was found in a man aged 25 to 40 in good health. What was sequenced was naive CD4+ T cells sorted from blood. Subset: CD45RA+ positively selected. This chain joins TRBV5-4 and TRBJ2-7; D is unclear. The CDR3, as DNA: TGTGCCAGCAGCTTGTCCCAGGTTTCCGAGCAGTACTTC. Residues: CASSLSQVSEQYF. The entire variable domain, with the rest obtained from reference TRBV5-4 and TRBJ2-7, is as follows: ETGVTQSPTHLIKTRGQQVTLRCSSQSGHNTVSWYQQALGQGPQFIFQYYREEENGRGNFPPRFSGLQFPNYSSELNVNALELDDSALYLCASSLSQVSEQYFGPGTRLTVT.